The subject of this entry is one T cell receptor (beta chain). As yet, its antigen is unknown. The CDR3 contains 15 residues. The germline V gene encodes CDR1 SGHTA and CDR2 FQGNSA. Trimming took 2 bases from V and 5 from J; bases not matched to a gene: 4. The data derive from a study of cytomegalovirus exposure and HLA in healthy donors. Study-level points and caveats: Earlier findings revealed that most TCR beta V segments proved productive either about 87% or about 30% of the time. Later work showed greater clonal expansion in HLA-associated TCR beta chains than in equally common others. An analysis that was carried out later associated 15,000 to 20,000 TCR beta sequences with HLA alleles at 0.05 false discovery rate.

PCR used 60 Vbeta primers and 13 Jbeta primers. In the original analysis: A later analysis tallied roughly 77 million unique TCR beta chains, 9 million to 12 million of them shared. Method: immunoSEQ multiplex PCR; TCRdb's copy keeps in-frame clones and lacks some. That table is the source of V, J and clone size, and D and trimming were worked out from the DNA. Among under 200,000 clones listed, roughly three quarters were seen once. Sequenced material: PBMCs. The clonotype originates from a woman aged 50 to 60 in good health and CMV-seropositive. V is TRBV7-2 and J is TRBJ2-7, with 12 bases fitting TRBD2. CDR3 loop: CASSLLAGGVNEQYF. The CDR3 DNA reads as TGTGCCAGCAGCTTACTAGCGGGGGGGGTTAACGAGCAGTACTTC.